This T cell receptor beta chain was retrieved from a study of cytomegalovirus exposure and HLA in healthy donors. Both 60 Vbeta primers and 13 Jbeta primers went into the PCR. The protocol was immunoSEQ multiplex PCR, while the TCRdb copy is restricted to in-frame clones and leaves out a portion. Of some 190,000 clones in the sample, around 88% were seen once. CDR1 and CDR2 from the germline V gene are SEHNR and FQNEAQ (reference sequence). The CDR3 has 17 amino acids. The V gene lost 4 bases and the J gene lost 4 bases, with 22 bases spanning the gap. Sample: PBMCs. This sequence joins TRBV7-9 and TRBJ2-5; D ambiguous. This sequence originates from a woman in her twenties or thirties in good health and CMV-seronegative. The CDR3 nucleotides are TGTGCCAGCAGCTCCGAGACGGTCGCAGGTCCACTAGAGACCCAGTACTTC. This gives the protein CASSSETVAGPLETQYF.